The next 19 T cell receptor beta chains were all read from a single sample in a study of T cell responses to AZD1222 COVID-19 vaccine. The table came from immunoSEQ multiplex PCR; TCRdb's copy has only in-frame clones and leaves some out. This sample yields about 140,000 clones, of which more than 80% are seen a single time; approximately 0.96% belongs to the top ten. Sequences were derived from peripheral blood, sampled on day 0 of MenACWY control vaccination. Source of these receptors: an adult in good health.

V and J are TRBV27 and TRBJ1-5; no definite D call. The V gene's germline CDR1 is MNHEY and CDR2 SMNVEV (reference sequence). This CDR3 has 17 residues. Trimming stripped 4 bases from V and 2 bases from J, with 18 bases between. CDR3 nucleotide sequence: TGTGCCAGCAGTTCCCCATCCAAGGGCGGGGGCAATCAGCCCCAGCATTTT. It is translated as CASSSPSKGGGNQPQHF.

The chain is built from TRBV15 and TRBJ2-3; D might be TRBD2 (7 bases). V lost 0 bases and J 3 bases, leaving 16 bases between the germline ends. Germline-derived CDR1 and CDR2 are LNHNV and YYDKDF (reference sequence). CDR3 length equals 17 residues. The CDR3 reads CATSRDLRGGGTDTQYF. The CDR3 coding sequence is TGTGCCACCAGCAGAGATCTACGGGGAGGGGGAACAGATACGCAGTATTTT.

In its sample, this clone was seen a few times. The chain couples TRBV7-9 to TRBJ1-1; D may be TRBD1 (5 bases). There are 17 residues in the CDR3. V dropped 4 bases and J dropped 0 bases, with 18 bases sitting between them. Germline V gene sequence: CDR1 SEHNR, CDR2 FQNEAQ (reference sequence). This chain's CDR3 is CASSSVGGVRVNTEAFF. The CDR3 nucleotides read TGTGCCAGCAGCTCAGTGGGGGGAGTAAGGGTGAACACTGAAGCTTTCTTT.

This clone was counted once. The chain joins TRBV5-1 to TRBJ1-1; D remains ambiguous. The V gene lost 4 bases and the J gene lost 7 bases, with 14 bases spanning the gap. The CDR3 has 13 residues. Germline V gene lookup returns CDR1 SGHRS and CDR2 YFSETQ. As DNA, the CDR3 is TGCGCCAGCAGCAAGGATACAGAAGGTGAAGCTTTCTTT. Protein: CASSKDTEGEAFF.

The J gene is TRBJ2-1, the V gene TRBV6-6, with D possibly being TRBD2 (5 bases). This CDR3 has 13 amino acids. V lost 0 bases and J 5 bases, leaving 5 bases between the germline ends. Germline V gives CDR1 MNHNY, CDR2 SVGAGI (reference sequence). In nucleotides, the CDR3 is TGTGCCAGCAGTTACTCGAGGGACAATGAGCAGTTCTTC. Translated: CASSYSRDNEQFF.

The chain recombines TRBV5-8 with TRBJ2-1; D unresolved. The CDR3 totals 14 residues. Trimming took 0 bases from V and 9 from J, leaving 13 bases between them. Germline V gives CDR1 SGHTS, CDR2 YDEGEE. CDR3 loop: CASSLVVLRLEQFF. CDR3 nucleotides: TGTGCCAGCAGCTTGGTGGTCCTAAGACTTGAGCAGTTCTTC.

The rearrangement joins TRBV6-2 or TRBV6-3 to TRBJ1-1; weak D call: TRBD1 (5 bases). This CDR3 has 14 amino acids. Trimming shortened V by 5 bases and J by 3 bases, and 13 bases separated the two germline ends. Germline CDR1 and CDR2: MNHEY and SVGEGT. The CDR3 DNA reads TGTGCCAGCAGTACTCCAGGGTGGGACACTGAAGCTTTCTTT. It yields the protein CASSTPGWDTEAFF.

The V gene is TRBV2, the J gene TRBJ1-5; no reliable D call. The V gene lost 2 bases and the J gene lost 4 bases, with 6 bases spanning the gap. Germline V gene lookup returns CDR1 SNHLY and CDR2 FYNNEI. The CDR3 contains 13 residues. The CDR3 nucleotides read TGTGCCAGCAGTGAACAGGCTAATCAGCCCCAGCATTTT. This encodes CASSEQANQPQHF.

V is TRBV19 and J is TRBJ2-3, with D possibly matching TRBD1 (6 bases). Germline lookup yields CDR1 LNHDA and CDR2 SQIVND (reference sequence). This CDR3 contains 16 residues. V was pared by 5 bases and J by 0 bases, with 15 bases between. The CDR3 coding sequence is TGTGCCAGTAGTCCTATAGACAGGAGGAGCACAGATACGCAGTATTTT. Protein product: CASSPIDRRSTDTQYF.

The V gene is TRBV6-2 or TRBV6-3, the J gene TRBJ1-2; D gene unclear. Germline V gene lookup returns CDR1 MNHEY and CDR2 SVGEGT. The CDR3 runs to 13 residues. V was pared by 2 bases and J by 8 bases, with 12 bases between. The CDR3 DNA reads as TGTGCCAGCAGTTACACCCCCGGGAAAGGCTACACCTTC. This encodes CASSYTPGKGYTF.

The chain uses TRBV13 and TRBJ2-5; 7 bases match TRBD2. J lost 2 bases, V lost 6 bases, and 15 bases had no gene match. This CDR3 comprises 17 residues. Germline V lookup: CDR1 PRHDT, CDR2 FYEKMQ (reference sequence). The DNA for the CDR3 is TGTGCCAGCAGGTTACTAATTCCAGGACTAGATCAAGAGACCCAGTACTTC. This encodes CASRLLIPGLDQETQYF.

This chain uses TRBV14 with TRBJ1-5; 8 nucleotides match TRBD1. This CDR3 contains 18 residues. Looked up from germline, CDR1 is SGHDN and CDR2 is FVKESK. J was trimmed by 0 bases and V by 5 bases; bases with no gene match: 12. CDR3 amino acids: CASSYRDRWDYSNQPQHF. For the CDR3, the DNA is TGTGCCAGCAGCTACCGGGACAGGTGGGACTATAGCAATCAGCCCCAGCATTTT.

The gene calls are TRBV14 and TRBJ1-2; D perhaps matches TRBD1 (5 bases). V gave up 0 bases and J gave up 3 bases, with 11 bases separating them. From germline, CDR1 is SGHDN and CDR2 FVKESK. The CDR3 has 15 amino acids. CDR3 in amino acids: CASSQDQGFYYGYTF. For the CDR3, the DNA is TGTGCCAGCAGCCAAGACCAGGGTTTTTACTATGGCTACACCTTC.

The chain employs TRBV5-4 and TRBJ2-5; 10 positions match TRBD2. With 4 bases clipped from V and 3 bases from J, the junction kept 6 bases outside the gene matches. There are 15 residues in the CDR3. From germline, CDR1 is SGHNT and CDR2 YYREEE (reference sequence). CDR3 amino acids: CASSAGTSEKETQYF. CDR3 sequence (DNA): TGTGCCAGCAGCGCCGGGACTAGCGAGAAAGAGACCCAGTACTTC.

The CDR3 nucleotides read TGTGCCAGCAGCGGACAGGGCAACAATTCACCCCTCCACTTT. It specifies CASSGQGNNSPLHF. V gene TRBV11-2 combines with J gene TRBJ1-6; TRBD1 agrees at 8 bases. Per germline, CDR1 SGHAT and CDR2 FQNNGV. The CDR3 contains 14 residues. The junction had 4 bases not matched to a gene; V was cut back by 5 bases and J by 7 bases.

CDR3 sequence reads: CASSQDRGAGQPQHF. The CDR3 nucleotides read TGCGCCAGCAGCCAAGATCGGGGGGCTGGGCAGCCCCAGCATTTT. The chain joins TRBV4-1 to TRBJ1-5; TRBD1 is a possible D gene (6 bases). Germline V CDR1 and CDR2: MGHRA, YSYEKL. The CDR3 is made up of 15 amino acids. The V gene lost 0 bases and the J gene lost 7 bases, with 13 bases spanning the gap.

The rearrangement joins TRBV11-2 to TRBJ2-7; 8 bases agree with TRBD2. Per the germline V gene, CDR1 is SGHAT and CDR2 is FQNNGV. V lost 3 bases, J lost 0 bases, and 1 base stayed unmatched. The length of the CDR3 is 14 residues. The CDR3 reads CASSLGTSSYEQYF. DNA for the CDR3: TGTGCCAGCAGCTTGGGGACTAGCTCCTACGAGCAGTACTTC.

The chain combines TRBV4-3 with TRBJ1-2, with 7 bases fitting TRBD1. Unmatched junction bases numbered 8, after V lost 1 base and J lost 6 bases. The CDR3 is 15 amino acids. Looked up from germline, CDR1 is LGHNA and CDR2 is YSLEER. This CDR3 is CASSQAIGRGDGYTF. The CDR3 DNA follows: TGCGCCAGCAGCCAAGCCATAGGCAGGGGGGATGGCTACACCTTC.

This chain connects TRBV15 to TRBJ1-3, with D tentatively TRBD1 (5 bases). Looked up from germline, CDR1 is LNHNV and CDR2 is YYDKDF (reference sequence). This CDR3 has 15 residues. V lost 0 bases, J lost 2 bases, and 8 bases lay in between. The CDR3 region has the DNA TGTGCCACCAGCAGAGATCCGGGGGCTGGAAACACCATATATTTT. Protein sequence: CATSRDPGAGNTIYF. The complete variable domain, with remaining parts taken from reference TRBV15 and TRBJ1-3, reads DAMVIQNPRYQVTQFGKPVTLSCSQTLNHNVMYWYQQKSSQAPKLLFHYYDKDFNNEADTPDNFQSRRPNTSFCFLDIRSPGLGDTAMYLCATSRDPGAGNTIYFGEGSWLTVV.